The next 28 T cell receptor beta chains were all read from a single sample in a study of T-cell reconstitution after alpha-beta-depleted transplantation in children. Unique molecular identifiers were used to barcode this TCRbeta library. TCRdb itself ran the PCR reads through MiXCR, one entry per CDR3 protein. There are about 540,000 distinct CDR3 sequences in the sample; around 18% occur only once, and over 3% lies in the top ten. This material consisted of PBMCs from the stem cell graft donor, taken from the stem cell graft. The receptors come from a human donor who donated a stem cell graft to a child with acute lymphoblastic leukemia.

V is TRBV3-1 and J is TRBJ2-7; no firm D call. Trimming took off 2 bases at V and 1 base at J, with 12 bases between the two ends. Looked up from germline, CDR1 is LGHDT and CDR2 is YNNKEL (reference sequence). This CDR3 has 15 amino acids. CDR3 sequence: CASSQSPGPSYEQYF. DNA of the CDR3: TGTGCCAGCAGCCAAAGCCCCGGCCCGTCCTACGAGCAGTACTTC.

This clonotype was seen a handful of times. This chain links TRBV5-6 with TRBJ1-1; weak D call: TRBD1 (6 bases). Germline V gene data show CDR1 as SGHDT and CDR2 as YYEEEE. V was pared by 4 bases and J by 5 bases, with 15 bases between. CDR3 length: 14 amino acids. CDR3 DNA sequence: TGTGCCAGCAGCCGGGGACAACGGTTGACTGAAGCTTTCTTT. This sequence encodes CASSRGQRLTEAFF.

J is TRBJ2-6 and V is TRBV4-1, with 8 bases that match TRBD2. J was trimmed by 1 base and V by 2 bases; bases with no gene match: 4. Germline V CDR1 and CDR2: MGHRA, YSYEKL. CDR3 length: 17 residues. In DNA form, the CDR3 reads TGCGCCAGCAGCCAACCGGGAGGGCCTTCTGGGGCCAACGTCCTGACTTTC. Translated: CASSQPGGPSGANVLTF.

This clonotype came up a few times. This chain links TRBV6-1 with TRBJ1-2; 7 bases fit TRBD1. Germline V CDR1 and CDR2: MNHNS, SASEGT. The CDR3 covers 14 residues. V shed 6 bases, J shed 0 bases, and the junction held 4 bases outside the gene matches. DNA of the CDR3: TGTGCCAGCAGCGAGACAGGGTCTAACTATGGCTACACCTTC. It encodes CASSETGSNYGYTF.

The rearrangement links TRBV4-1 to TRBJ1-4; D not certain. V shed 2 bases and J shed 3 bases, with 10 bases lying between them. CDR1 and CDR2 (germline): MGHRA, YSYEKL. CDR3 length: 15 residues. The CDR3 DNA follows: TGCGCCAGCAGCCAACCTGGACGGGCTAATGAAAAACTGTTTTTT. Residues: CASSQPGRANEKLFF.

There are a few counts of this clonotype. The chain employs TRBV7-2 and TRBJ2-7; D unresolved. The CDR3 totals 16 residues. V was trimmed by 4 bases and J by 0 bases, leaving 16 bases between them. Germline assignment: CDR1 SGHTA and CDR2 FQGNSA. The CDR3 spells CASSSEWSVASYEQYF. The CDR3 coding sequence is TGTGCCAGCAGCTCTGAGTGGAGCGTCGCCTCCTACGAGCAGTACTTC.

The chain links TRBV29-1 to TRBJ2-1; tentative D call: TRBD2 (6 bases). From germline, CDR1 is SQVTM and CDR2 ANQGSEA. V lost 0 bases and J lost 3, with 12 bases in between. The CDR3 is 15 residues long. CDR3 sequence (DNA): TGCAGCGTTGAAGACCTCCCGGGGGTCTACAATGAGCAGTTCTTC. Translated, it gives CSVEDLPGVYNEQFF.

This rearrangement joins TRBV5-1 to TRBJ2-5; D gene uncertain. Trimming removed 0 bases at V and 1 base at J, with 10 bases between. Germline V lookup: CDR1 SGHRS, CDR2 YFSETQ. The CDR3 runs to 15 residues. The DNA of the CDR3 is TGCGCCAGCAGCTTGGTAGCCGGGCTCCAAGAGACCCAGTACTTC. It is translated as CASSLVAGLQETQYF.

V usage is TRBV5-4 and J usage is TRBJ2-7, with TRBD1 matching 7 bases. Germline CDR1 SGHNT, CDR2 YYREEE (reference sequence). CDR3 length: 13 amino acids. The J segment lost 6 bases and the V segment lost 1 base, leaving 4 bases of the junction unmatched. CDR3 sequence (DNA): TGTGCCAGCAGCTTGTTTTCAGGGGGCGAGCAGTACTTC. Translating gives CASSLFSGGEQYF.

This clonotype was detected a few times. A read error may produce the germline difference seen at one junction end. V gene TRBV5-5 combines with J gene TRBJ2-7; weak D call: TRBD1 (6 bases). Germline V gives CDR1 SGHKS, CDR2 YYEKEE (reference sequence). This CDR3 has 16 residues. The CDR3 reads CASSLESILGGYEQYF. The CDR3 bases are TGTGCCAGCAGTTTGGAATCGATCTTAGGGGGCTACGAGCAGTACTTC.

CDR3 sequence: CASSLTTSGNNEQFF. The CDR3 bases are TGTGCCAGCAGCTTAACGACTAGCGGAAACAATGAGCAGTTCTTC. V gene TRBV7-3 combines with J gene TRBJ2-1, with TRBD2 matching 9 bases. This CDR3 is built from 15 residues. V lost 0 bases to trimming and J lost 5 bases; unmatched junction nucleotides: 2. The germline CDR1 and CDR2 sequences are SGHTA and FQGTGA.

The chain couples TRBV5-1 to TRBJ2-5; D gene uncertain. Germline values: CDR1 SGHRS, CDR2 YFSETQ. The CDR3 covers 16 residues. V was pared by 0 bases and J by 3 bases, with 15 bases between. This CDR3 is CASSLVFGQAEETQYF. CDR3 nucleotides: TGCGCCAGCAGCTTGGTGTTCGGCCAGGCGGAAGAGACCCAGTACTTC.

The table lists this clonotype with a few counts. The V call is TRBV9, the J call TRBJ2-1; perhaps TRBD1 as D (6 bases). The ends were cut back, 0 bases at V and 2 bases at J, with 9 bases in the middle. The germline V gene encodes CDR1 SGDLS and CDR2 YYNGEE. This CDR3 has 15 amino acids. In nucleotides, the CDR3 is TGTGCCAGCAGCGTAGATCCAGGGGCCTACAATGAGCAGTTCTTC. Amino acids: CASSVDPGAYNEQFF.

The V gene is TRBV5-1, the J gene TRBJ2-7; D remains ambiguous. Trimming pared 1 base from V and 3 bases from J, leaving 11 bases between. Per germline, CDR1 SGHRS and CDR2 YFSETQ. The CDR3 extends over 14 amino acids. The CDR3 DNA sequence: TGCGCCAGCAGCTTGTCTACAGTTAGCTACGAGCAGTACTTC. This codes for CASSLSTVSYEQYF.

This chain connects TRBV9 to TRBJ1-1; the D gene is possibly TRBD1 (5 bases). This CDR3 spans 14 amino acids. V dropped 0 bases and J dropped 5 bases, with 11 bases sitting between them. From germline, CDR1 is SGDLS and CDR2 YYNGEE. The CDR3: CASSVDSWGTEAFF. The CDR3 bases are TGTGCCAGCAGCGTAGATTCCTGGGGGACTGAAGCTTTCTTT.

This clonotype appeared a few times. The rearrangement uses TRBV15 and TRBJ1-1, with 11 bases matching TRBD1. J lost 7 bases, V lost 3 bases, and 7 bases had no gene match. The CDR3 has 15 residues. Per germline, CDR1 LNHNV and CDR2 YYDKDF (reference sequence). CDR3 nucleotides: TGTGCCACCAGCAGGGCGAGGACAGGGGGCCTTGAAGCTTTCTTT. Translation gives CATSRARTGGLEAFF.

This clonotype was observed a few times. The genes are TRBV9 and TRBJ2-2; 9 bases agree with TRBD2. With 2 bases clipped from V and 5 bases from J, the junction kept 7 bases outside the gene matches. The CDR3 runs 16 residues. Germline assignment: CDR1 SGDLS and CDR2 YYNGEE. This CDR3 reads CASSVTGLAGTGELFF. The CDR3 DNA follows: TGTGCCAGCAGCGTGACGGGACTAGCTGGGACCGGGGAGCTGTTTTTT.

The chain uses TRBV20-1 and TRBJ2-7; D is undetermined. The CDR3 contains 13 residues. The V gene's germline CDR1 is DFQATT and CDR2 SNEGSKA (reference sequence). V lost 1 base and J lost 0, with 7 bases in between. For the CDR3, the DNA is TGCAGTGCTAGAGGCTCCGGCTCCTACGAGCAGTACTTC. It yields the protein CSARGSGSYEQYF.

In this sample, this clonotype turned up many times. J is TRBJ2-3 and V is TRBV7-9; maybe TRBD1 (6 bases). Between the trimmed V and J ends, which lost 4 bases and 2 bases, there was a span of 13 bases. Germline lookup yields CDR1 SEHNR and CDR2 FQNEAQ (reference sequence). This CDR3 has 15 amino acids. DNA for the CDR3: TGTGCCAGCAGCTCCCGACAGGATCTCACAGATACGCAGTATTTT. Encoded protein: CASSSRQDLTDTQYF.

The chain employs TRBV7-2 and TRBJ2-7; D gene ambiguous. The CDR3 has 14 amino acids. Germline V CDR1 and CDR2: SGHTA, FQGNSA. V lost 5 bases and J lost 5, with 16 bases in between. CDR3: CASSPPVWVHEQYF. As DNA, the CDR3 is TGTGCCAGCAGCCCCCCCGTCTGGGTCCACGAGCAGTACTTC.

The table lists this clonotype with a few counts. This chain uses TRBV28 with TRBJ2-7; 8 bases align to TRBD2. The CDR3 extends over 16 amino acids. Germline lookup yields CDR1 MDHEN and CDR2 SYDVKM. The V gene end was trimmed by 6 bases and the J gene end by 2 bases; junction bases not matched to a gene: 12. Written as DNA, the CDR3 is TGTGCCAGCAGCTCCCTCGGGGGAGCGGGGGCCTACGAGCAGTACTTC. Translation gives CASSSLGGAGAYEQYF.

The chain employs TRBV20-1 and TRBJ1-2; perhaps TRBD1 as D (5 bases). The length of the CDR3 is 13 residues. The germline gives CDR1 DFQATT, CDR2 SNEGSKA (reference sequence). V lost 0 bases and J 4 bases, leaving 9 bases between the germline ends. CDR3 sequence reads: CSARDLGTYGYTF. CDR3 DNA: TGCAGTGCTAGAGATCTGGGGACCTATGGCTACACCTTC.

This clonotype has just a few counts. This CDR3 reads CASISYRTVVNQPQHF. The CDR3, as DNA: TGTGCCAGCATATCCTATAGGACAGTAGTCAATCAGCCCCAGCATTTT. J is TRBJ1-5 and V is TRBV25-1; tentative D call: TRBD1 (6 bases). Trimming removed 7 bases from V and 3 bases from J, with 19 bases in between. Germline assignment: CDR1 MGHDK and CDR2 SYGVNS. CDR3 length: 16 residues.

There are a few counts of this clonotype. This chain's CDR3 is CASSYEGITDTQYF. CDR3 nucleotide sequence: TGTGCCAGCAGTTACGAAGGAATCACAGATACGCAGTATTTT. This chain uses TRBV6-5 with TRBJ2-3; D is uncertain. Germline CDR1 is MNHEY and CDR2 is SVGAGI. This CDR3 is 14 amino acids long. V lost 2 bases to trimming and J lost 2 bases, with 8 bases between them.

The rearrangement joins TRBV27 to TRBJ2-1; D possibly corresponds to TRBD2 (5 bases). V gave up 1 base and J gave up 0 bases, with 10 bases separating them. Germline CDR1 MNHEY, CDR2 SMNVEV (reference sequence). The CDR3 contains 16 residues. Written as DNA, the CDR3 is TGTGCCAGCAGTTTATATTCGGGGAGCTCCTACAATGAGCAGTTCTTC. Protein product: CASSLYSGSSYNEQFF.

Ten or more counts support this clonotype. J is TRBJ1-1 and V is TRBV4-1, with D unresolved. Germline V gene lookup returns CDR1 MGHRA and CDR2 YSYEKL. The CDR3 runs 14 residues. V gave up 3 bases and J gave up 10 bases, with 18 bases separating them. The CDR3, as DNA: TGCGCCAGCAGCCATCCTCTAACCGGGTTGGCAGCTTTCTTT. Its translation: CASSHPLTGLAAFF.

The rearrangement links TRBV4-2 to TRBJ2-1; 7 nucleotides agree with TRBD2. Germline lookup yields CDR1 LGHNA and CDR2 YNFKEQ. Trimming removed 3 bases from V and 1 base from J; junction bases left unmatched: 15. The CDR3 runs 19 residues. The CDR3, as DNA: TGTGCCAGCAGCCATTACCCATTTCAAGCGGGATTATCCTACAATGAGCAGTTCTTC. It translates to CASSHYPFQAGLSYNEQFF.

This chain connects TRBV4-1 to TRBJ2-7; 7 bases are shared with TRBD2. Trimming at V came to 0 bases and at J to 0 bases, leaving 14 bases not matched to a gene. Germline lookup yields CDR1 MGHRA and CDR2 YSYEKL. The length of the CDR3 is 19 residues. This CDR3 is CASSQDSGGPYIPSYEQYF. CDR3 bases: TGCGCCAGCAGCCAAGATTCGGGAGGCCCATATATCCCCTCCTACGAGCAGTACTTC.